This T cell receptor (beta chain) came from a study of shared clonotypes between healthy human individuals. With 6 bases removed from V and 7 bases from J, the gap between germline ends came to 3 bases. The CDR3 loop spans 10 amino acids. The germline V gene has CDR1 LNHDA and CDR2 SQIVND (reference sequence). Methods used by the authors: Quality scores were absent from the junction-only immunoSEQ sequences, so filtering differed. Profiled with immunoSEQ multiplex PCR; TCRdb holds only in-frame clones, not every one. The DNA was the basis for D and trimming; V, J and clone size are from that table. The sample lists 1,500,000 or so clones, around 98.5% occurring once. Study outcomes and limitations: Among donors, sharing of clonotypes was expected to be affected by sequencing depth. A reduction in generation probabilities was seen for non-shared clonotypes relative to those shared by all four donors. For sorted subsets, rarefaction showed incomplete sequencing despite large depth.

Details on this clone: What it binds is unknown.

Sequenced material: naive CD4+ T cells sorted from blood. Subset noted: CD45RA+ positively selected. The chain couples TRBV19 to TRBJ2-2; D is unclear. The TCR comes from a man aged 25 to 40 in good health. CDR3 residues: CASRDGELFF. In DNA, the CDR3 is TGTGCCAGTAGGGACGGGGAGCTGTTTTTT.